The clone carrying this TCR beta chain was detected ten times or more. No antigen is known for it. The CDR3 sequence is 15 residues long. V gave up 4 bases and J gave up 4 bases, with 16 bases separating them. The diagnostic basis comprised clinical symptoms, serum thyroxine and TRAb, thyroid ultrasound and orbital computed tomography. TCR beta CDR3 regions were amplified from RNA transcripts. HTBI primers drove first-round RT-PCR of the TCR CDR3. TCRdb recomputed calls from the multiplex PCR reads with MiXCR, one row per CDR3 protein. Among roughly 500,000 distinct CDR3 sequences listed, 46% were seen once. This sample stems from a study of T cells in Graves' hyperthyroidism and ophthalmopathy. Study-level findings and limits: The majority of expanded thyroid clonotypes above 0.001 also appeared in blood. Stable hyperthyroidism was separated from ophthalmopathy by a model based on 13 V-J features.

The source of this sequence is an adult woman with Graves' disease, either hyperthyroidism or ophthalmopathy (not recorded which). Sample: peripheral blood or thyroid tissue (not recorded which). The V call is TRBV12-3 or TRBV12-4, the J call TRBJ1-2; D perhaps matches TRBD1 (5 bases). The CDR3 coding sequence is TGTGCCAGCAGTTGGGGGGGATCGCACCTCTATGGCTACACCTTC. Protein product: CASSWGGSHLYGYTF.